This TCR beta chain was recorded in a study of T-cell reconstitution after alpha-beta-depleted transplantation in children. Construction of the TCRbeta library involved unique molecular identifiers. TCRdb used MiXCR to reprocess the PCR reads, holding one entry per CDR3 protein. The table includes 170,000 or so distinct CDR3 sequences, roughly 6.8% detected once. This clonotype has at least ten counts. This CDR3 has 15 amino acids. Trimming took 7 bases from V and 1 from J, leaving 15 bases between them. This TCR came from a human donor who donated a stem cell graft to a child with Wiskott-Aldrich syndrome. Sequenced material: PBMCs from the stem cell graft donor, taken from the stem cell graft. The chain has TRBV12-3 or TRBV12-4 and TRBJ2-3, with D perhaps matching TRBD2 (5 bases). The CDR3 spells CASTELGRGTDTQYF. The DNA of the CDR3 is TGTGCCAGCACCGAACTAGGACGGGGCACAGATACGCAGTATTTT.